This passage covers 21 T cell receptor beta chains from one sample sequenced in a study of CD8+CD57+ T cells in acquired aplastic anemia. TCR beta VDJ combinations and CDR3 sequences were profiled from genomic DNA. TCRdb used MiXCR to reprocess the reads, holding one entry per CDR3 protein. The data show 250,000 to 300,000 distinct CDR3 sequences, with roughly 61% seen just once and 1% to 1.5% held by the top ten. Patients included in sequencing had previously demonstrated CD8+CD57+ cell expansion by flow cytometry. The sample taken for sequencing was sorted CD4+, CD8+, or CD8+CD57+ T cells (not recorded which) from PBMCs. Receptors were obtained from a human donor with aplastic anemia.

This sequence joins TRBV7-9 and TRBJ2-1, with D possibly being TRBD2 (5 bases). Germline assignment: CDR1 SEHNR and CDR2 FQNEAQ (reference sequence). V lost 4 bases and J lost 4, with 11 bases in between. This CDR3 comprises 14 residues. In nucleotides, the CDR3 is TGTGCCAGCAGCTCGCCTAGAGGGTACAATGAGCAGTTCTTC. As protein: CASSSPRGYNEQFF. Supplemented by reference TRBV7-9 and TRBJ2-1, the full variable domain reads DTGVSQNPRHKITKRGQNVTFRCDPISEHNRLYWYRQTLGQGPEFLTYFQNEAQLEKSRLLSDRFSAERPKGSFSTLEIQRTEQGDSAMYLCASSSPRGYNEQFFGPGTRLTVL.

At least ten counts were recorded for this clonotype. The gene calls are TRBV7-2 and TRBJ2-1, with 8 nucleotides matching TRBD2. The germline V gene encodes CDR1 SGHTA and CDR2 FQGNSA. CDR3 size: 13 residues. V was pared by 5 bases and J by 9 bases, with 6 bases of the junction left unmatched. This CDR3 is CASSRTSQGEQFF. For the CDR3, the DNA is TGTGCCAGCAGCCGGACTAGCCAGGGTGAGCAGTTCTTC.

The CDR3 loop reads CAISPISSGTGGNSYEQYF. CDR3 coding DNA: TGTGCCATCAGTCCCATTTCTAGCGGGACAGGGGGAAACTCCTACGAGCAGTACTTC. The rearrangement joins TRBV10-3 to TRBJ2-7; 11 bases line up with TRBD1. J lost 0 bases, V lost 5 bases, and 15 bases had no gene match. In germline, CDR1 is ENHRY, CDR2 SYGVKD. The CDR3 length is 19 residues.

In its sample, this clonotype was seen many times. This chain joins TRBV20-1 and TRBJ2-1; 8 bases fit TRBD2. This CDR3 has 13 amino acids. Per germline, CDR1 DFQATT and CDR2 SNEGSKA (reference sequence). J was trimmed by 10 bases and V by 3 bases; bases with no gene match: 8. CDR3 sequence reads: CSASRGLEEEQFF. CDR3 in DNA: TGCAGTGCTAGTCGGGGACTAGAAGAGGAGCAGTTCTTC.

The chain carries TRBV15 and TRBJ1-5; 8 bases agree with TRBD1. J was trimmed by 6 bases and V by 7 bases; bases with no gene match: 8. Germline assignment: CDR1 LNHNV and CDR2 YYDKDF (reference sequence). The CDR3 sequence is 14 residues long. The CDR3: CATTTGVWGQPQHF. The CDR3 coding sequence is TGTGCCACCACGACAGGGGTATGGGGTCAGCCCCAGCATTTT.

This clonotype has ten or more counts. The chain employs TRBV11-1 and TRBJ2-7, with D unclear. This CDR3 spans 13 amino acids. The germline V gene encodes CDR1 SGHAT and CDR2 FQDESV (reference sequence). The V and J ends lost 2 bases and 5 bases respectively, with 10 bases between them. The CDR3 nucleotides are TGTGCCAGCAGCTTACTGGTTCGGCACGAGCAGTACTTC. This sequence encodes CASSLLVRHEQYF.

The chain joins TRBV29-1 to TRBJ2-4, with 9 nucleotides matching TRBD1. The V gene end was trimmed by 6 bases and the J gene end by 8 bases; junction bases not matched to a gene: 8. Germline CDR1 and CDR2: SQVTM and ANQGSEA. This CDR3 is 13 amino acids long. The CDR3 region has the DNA TGCAGCGTCGCTGGACAGGGGAGGGACATTCAGTACTTC. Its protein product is CSVAGQGRDIQYF.

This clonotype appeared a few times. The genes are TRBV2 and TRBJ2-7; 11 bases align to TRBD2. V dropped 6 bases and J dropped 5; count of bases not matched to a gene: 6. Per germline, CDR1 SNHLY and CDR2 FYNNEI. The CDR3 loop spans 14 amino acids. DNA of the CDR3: TGTGCCAGCAGGGTACTAGCGGGAGCCCACGAGCAGTACTTC. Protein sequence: CASRVLAGAHEQYF.

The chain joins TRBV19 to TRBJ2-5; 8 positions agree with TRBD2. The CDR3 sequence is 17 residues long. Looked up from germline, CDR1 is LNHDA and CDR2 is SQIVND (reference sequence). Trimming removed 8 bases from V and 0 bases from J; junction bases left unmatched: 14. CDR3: CASSRVAGLRYQETQYF. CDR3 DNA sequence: TGTGCCAGTTCCCGGGTAGCGGGGCTTCGGTACCAAGAGACCCAGTACTTC.

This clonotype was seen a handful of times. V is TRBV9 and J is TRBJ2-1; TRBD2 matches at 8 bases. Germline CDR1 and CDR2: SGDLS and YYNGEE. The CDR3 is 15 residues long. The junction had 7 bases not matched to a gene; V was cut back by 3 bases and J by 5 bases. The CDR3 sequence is CASSARLATHNEQFF. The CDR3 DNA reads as TGTGCCAGCAGCGCACGACTAGCGACTCACAATGAGCAGTTCTTC.

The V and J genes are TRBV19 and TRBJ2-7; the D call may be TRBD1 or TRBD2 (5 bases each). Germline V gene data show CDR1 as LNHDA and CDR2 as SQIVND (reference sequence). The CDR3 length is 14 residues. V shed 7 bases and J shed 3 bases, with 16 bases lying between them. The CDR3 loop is CASKPTVGVYEQYF. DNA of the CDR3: TGTGCCAGTAAGCCGACAGTGGGGGTCTACGAGCAGTACTTC.

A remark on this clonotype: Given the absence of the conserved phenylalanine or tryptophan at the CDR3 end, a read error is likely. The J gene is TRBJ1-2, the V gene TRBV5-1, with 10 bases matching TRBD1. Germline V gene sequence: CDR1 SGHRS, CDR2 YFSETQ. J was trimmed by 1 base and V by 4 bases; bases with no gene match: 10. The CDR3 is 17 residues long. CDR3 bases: TGCGCCAGCAGCCCCAAGACAGGGGGCGCCGATAACTATGGCTACACCTCC. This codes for CASSPKTGGADNYGYTS.

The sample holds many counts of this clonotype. The CDR3 loop is CATRRGLNEKLFF. CDR3 nucleotides: TGTGCCACCCGAAGGGGGCTAAATGAAAAACTGTTTTTT. V is TRBV15 and J is TRBJ1-4; TRBD1 matches at 7 bases. Looked up from germline, CDR1 is LNHNV and CDR2 is YYDKDF (reference sequence). The CDR3 is 13 residues long. The V segment lost 8 bases and the J segment 5 bases; nucleotides outside the gene matches: 5.

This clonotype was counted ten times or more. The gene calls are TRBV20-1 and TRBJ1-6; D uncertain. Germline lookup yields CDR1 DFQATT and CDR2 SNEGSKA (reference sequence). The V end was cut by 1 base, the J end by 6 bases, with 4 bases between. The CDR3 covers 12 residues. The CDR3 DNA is TGCAGTGCTAGAGGGCCTAATTCACCCCTCCACTTT. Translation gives CSARGPNSPLHF.

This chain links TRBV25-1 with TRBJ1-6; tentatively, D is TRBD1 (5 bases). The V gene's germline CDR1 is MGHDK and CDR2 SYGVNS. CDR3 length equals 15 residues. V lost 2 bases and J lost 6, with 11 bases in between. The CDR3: CASSEGTDFNSPLHF. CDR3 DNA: TGTGCCAGCAGTGAAGGGACGGATTTTAATTCACCCCTCCACTTT.

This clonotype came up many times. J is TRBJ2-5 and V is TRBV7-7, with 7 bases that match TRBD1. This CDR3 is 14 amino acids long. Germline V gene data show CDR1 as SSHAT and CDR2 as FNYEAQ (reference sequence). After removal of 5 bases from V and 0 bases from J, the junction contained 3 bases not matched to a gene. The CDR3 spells CASSQTGNQETQYF. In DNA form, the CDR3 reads TGTGCCAGCAGCCAGACAGGGAACCAAGAGACCCAGTACTTC.

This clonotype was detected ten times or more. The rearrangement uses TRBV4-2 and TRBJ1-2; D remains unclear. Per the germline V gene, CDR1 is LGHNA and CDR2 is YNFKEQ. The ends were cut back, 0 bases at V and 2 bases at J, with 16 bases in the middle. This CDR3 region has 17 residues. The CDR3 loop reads CASSQDRRRPENYGYTF. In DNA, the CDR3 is TGTGCCAGCAGCCAAGATCGGCGCAGGCCGGAGAACTATGGCTACACCTTC.

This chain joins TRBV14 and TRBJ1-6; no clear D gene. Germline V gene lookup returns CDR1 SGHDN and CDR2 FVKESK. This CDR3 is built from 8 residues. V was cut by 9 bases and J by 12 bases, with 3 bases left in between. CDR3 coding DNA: TGTGCCAGTGGACCCCTCCACTTT. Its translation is CASGPLHF.

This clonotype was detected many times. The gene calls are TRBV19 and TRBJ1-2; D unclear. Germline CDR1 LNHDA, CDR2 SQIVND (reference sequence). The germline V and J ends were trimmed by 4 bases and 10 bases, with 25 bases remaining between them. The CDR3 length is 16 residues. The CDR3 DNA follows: TGTGCCAGTAGTACCACTTCGGACGGTTTAGGCCGGGCCTACACCTTC. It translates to CASSTTSDGLGRAYTF.

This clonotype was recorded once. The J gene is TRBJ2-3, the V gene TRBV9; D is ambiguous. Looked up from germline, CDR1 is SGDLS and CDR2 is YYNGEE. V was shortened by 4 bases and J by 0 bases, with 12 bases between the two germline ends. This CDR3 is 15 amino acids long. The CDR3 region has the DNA TGTGCCAGCAGCCCCCAAAGGGTTAGCACAGATACGCAGTATTTT. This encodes CASSPQRVSTDTQYF.

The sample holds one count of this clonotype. DNA of the CDR3: TGTGCCAGCAGTGACCCAGGTGGCGAAAACACCATATATTTT. It specifies CASSDPGGENTIYF. The rearrangement uses TRBV2 and TRBJ1-3; D remains unclear. The CDR3 is 14 amino acids. With 3 bases removed from V and 6 bases from J, the gap between germline ends came to 12 bases. Looked up from germline, CDR1 is SNHLY and CDR2 is FYNNEI.